The 30 T cell receptor beta chains reported below all come from one sample, sequenced in a study of shared clonotypes between healthy human individuals. CD8 cells classed as naive were CD45RO-negative and positively selected for CCR7, excluding terminally differentiated effector memory CD45RA+ cells. TCRdb's copy holds only in-frame clones and misses some; the assay was immunoSEQ multiplex PCR. The sample carries roughly 570,000 clones, 95% to 98% recorded once. Source material: naive CD8+ T cells sorted from blood. These receptors came from a man under 40 in good health.

The CDR3, as DNA: TGTGCCAGCCTTCCCACCGGACTGCTTAGCACAGATACGCAGTATTTT. Amino acid sequence: CASLPTGLLSTDTQYF. The chain carries TRBV7-8 and TRBJ2-3, with D perhaps TRBD2 (5 bases). Trimming left V 8 bases short and J 0 bases short, with 18 bases between. CDR3 size: 16 residues. Per germline, CDR1 SGHVS and CDR2 FQNEAQ. The complete variable domain, with remaining parts taken from reference TRBV7-8 and TRBJ2-3, reads GAGVSQSPRYKVAKRGQDVALRCDPISGHVSLFWYQQALGQGPEFLTYFQNEAQLDKSGLPSDRFFAERPEGSVSTLKIQRTQQEDSAVYLCASLPTGLLSTDTQYFGPGTRLTVL.

The J gene is TRBJ2-7, the V gene TRBV15; 9 bases are a match to TRBD1. The V gene end was trimmed by 3 bases and the J gene end by 6 bases; junction bases not matched to a gene: 15. The CDR3 sequence is 17 residues long. CDR1 LNHNV and CDR2 YYDKDF come from the germline V gene (reference sequence). The chain's CDR3 is CATSSLRPGQGVSEQYF. The CDR3, as DNA: TGTGCCACCAGCAGCCTTCGACCGGGACAGGGAGTAAGCGAGCAGTACTTC.

This clone appeared once. This chain joins TRBV7-9 and TRBJ2-3; 13 bases agree with TRBD2. CDR1 and CDR2 (germline): SEHNR, FQNEAQ (reference sequence). The V gene end was trimmed by 5 bases and the J gene end by 9 bases; junction bases not matched to a gene: 8. This CDR3 spans 15 amino acids. The CDR3 here is CASSATSGRAPTQYF. The DNA for the CDR3 is TGTGCCAGCAGCGCCACTAGCGGGAGGGCCCCCACGCAGTATTTT.

The V and J genes are TRBV27 and TRBJ1-1; TRBD1 aligns across 7 bases. The CDR3 totals 14 residues. CDR1 and CDR2 from the germline V gene are MNHEY and SMNVEV (reference sequence). J was trimmed by 5 bases and V by 7 bases; bases with no gene match: 10. The DNA for the CDR3 is TGTGCCAGCACCCGGACAGGCCGGGCAACTGAAGCTTTCTTT. Amino acids: CASTRTGRATEAFF.

CDR3 sequence (DNA): TGTGCCAGCAGCTTAGAAAACACCGGGGAGCTGTTTTTT. It yields the protein CASSLENTGELFF. The chain carries TRBV7-2 and TRBJ2-2; no clear D. This CDR3 is 13 amino acids long. V lost 1 base and J lost 2, with 2 bases in between. Germline CDR1 is SGHTA and CDR2 is FQGNSA. Full variable domain (missing parts from reference TRBV7-2 and TRBJ2-2): GAGVSQSPSNKVTEKGKDVELRCDPISGHTALYWYRQSLGQGLEFLIYFQGNSAPDKSGLPSDRFSAERTGGSVSTLTIQRTQQEDSAVYLCASSLENTGELFFGEGSRLTVL.

The rearrangement links TRBV7-9 to TRBJ2-7; 9 positions match TRBD2. V was pared by 0 bases and J by 4 bases, with 16 bases of the junction left unmatched. Germline lookup yields CDR1 SEHNR and CDR2 FQNEAQ (reference sequence). This CDR3 contains 19 residues. CDR3 residues: CASSLAVAGVSVDTYEQYF. CDR3 nucleotides: TGTGCCAGCAGCTTAGCGGTAGCGGGAGTATCGGTTGACACTTACGAGCAGTACTTC.

The rearrangement uses TRBV5-1 and TRBJ1-4; D not certain. V lost 4 bases to trimming and J lost 2 bases, with 9 bases between them. The CDR3 is made up of 14 amino acids. Germline CDR1 SGHRS, CDR2 YFSETQ. CDR3 coding DNA: TGCGCCAGCAGCATGCGGGGTACTAATGAAAAACTGTTTTTT. Encoded protein: CASSMRGTNEKLFF. Combining the CDR3 with reference TRBV5-1 and TRBJ1-4 gives the whole variable domain KAGVTQTPRYLIKTRGQQVTLSCSPISGHRSVSWYQQTPGQGLQFLFEYFSETQRNKGNFPGRFSGRQFSNSRSEMNVSTLELGDSALYLCASSMRGTNEKLFFGSGTQLSVL.

The rearrangement joins TRBV7-6 to TRBJ2-5; the D is unclear. V was clipped by 1 base and J by 1 base, with 10 bases between them. The CDR3 covers 15 residues. Germline V gene sequence: CDR1 SGHVS, CDR2 FNYEAQ. The CDR3 region is CASSLVYRAQETQYF. The CDR3 DNA sequence: TGTGCCAGCAGCTTAGTGTATAGGGCCCAAGAGACCCAGTACTTC. The full variable domain, with the rest looked up from reference TRBV7-6 and TRBJ2-5, is GAGVSQSPRYKVTKRGQDVALRCDPISGHVSLYWYRQALGQGPEFLTYFNYEAQQDKSGLPNDRFSAERPEGSISTLTIQRTEQRDSAMYRCASSLVYRAQETQYFGPGTRLLVL.

The rearrangement uses TRBV7-8 and TRBJ1-1; D is possibly TRBD1 (5 bases). CDR3 length: 14 residues. Per the germline V gene, CDR1 is SGHVS and CDR2 is FQNEAQ. V was cut by 1 base and J by 4 bases, with 10 bases left in between. CDR3 in DNA: TGTGCCAGCAGCTTAGTTCCGGGGGTCACTGAAGCTTTCTTT. Protein sequence: CASSLVPGVTEAFF.

The V and J genes are TRBV2 and TRBJ2-1, with D unresolved. CDR1 and CDR2 (germline): SNHLY, FYNNEI. Between the trimmed V and J ends, which lost 3 bases and 1 base, there was a span of 4 bases. This CDR3 spans 13 amino acids. The chain's CDR3 is CASSDGSYNEQFF. DNA of the CDR3: TGTGCCAGCAGTGACGGGTCCTACAATGAGCAGTTCTTC.

V gene TRBV21-1 combines with J gene TRBJ2-1. TRBV21-1 is a documented pseudogene. The CDR3 is 10 amino acids. In DNA, the CDR3 is TGTGCCAGCAGAGTCGATGAGCAGTTCTTC. This sequence encodes CASRVDEQFF.

This clone appeared once. The V gene is TRBV4-1, the J gene TRBJ2-3; 7 bases fit TRBD2. Germline CDR1 MGHRA, CDR2 YSYEKL. The V gene end was trimmed by 0 bases and the J gene end by 7 bases; junction bases not matched to a gene: 7. The CDR3 runs to 15 residues. Here the CDR3 DNA reads TGCGCCAGCAGCCAAGAATTGTCTAGCGGTCATACGCAGTATTTT. Its translation is CASSQELSSGHTQYF.

This clone has a single count. The chain uses TRBV6-5 and TRBJ2-3; D possibly matches TRBD1 or TRBD2 (6 bases each). Germline assignment: CDR1 MNHEY and CDR2 SVGAGI. With 0 bases removed from V and 2 bases from J, the gap between germline ends came to 12 bases. The CDR3 is 16 amino acids. CDR3 in DNA: TGTGCCAGCAGTTACTCGTTTCGGGGGCTCACAGATACGCAGTATTTT. As protein: CASSYSFRGLTDTQYF.

Note on this clone: This same CDR3 is encoded by further DNA sequences in the sample. This chain connects TRBV4-3 to TRBJ2-1, with D unresolved. V lost 0 bases and J lost 5, with 8 bases in between. Germline CDR1 reads LGHNA; CDR2 reads YSLEER. This CDR3 has 14 residues. The DNA for the CDR3 is TGCGCCAGCAGCCAAGATTTGGGAAACAATGAGCAGTTCTTC. Translation: CASSQDLGNNEQFF.

V is TRBV6-5 and J is TRBJ1-5; D perhaps matches TRBD1 (6 bases). Germline lookup yields CDR1 MNHEY and CDR2 SVGAGI. The V gene lost 2 bases and the J gene lost 5 bases, with 16 bases spanning the gap. This CDR3 has 16 residues. The CDR3 coding sequence is TGTGCCAGCAGTTACCTGGGGGCGGGGGGCGATCAGCCCCAGCATTTT. Its protein product is CASSYLGAGGDQPQHF.

A note on this clone: At one end, the junction sequence differs from germline, possibly due to a read error. The chain carries TRBV5-6 and TRBJ2-7; D may be TRBD1 (5 bases). Germline V gene lookup returns CDR1 SGHDT and CDR2 YYEEEE. This CDR3 contains 14 residues. Written as DNA, the CDR3 is TGTGCCAGCAGCTTGGAGGGGCCCGCCTACGAGCGGTACTTC. This gives the protein CASSLEGPAYERYF. Full variable domain (remainder filled in from reference TRBV5-6 and TRBJ2-7): DAGVTQSPTHLIKTRGQQVTLRCSPKSGHDTVSWYQQALGQGPQFIFQYYEEEERQRGNFPDRFSGHQFPNYSSELNVNALLLGDSALYLCASSLEGPAYERYFGPGTRLTVT.

This clone has only a few counts. The rearrangement uses TRBV5-5 and TRBJ2-7, with D unclear. This CDR3 contains 13 residues. Germline CDR1 reads SGHKS; CDR2 reads YYEKEE (reference sequence). The germline V and J ends were trimmed by 0 bases and 3 bases, with 7 bases remaining between them. Written as DNA, the CDR3 is TGTGCCAGCAGCTTGGCTTCGGTCTACGAGCAGTACTTC. Amino acid sequence: CASSLASVYEQYF. Together with reference TRBV5-5 and TRBJ2-7, the CDR3 gives the full variable domain: DAGVTQSPTHLIKTRGQQVTLRCSPISGHKSVSWYQQVLGQGPQFIFQYYEKEERGRGNFPDRFSARQFPNYSSELNVNALLLGDSALYLCASSLASVYEQYFGPGTRLTVT.

V and J are TRBV28 and TRBJ2-3; 7 bases match TRBD2. V gave up 0 bases and J gave up 0 bases; unmatched junction bases: 3. This CDR3 has 16 residues. Looked up from germline, CDR1 is MDHEN and CDR2 is SYDVKM. The CDR3 region has the DNA TGTGCCAGCAGTTTATGGGTCGGGGGGAGCACAGATACGCAGTATTTT. Protein: CASSLWVGGSTDTQYF.

This chain uses TRBV5-5 with TRBJ2-1; TRBD1 agrees at 10 bases. The CDR3 extends over 15 amino acids. The V and J ends lost 4 bases and 4 bases, in that order; junction bases with no gene match: 5. The germline CDR1 and CDR2 sequences are SGHKS and YYEKEE (reference sequence). Here the CDR3 DNA reads TGTGCCAGCAGCCTAAGGACAGGGGGTTACAATGAGCAGTTCTTC. This codes for CASSLRTGGYNEQFF.

The chain combines TRBV12-2 with TRBJ2-7; TRBD2 is taken as the D call from the table, unchecked against the DNA. TRBV12-2 is marked as a pseudogene. CDR3 length: 14 residues. The CDR3 nucleotides are TGTGCAAGTCGCCCCCCGGGAGCGGGAGACGAGCAGTACTTC. Translating gives CASRPPGAGDEQYF.

The chain recombines TRBV20-1 with TRBJ1-2; the match to TRBD1 covers 7 bases. V shed 7 bases and J 7 bases; nucleotides not matched to a gene: 3. Germline V gene lookup returns CDR1 DFQATT and CDR2 SNEGSKA (reference sequence). The CDR3 runs 10 residues. CDR3 DNA: TGCAGTGGTTACAGGGGTGGCTACACCTTC. It encodes CSGYRGGYTF.

As to this clone: Relative to the germline gene, one junction end is altered; a read error may explain this. The CDR3 DNA reads TGTGCCAGCAGCTTGGTGGGGACAGGGTCAAACTACAAGCAGTACTTC. It specifies CASSLVGTGSNYKQYF. V gene TRBV5-4 combines with J gene TRBJ2-7, with 9 bases matching TRBD1. The CDR3 has 16 residues. The germline CDR1 and CDR2 sequences are SGHNT and YYREEE (reference sequence).

The chain has TRBV28 and TRBJ2-5; no definite D call. Trimming removed 3 bases from V and 4 bases from J, with 6 bases in between. Germline values: CDR1 MDHEN, CDR2 SYDVKM. The CDR3 runs 12 residues. The CDR3 nucleotides are TGTGCCAGCAGTTTGTGGGGAGAGACCCAGTACTTC. It encodes CASSLWGETQYF. Filled out from reference TRBV28 and TRBJ2-5, the complete variable domain reads DVKVTQSSRYLVKRTGEKVFLECVQDMDHENMFWYRQDPGLGLRLIYFSYDVKMKEKGDIPEGYSVSREKKERFSLILESASTNQTSMYLCASSLWGETQYFGPGTRLLVL.

This clone was seen a single time. The genes are TRBV7-9 and TRBJ2-7; D call uncertain. Trimming took off 2 bases at V and 5 bases at J, with 7 bases between the two ends. Germline assignment: CDR1 SEHNR and CDR2 FQNEAQ (reference sequence). The CDR3 extends over 12 amino acids. As DNA, the CDR3 is TGTGCCAGCAGCTTATACTCTAACGAGCAGTACTTC. As protein: CASSLYSNEQYF. Variable domain in full (rest from reference TRBV7-9 and TRBJ2-7): DTGVSQNPRHKITKRGQNVTFRCDPISEHNRLYWYRQTLGQGPEFLTYFQNEAQLEKSRLLSDRFSAERPKGSFSTLEIQRTEQGDSAMYLCASSLYSNEQYFGPGTRLTVT.

Of note for this clone: Other DNA sequences within the sample encode an identical CDR3. This chain connects TRBV27 to TRBJ2-7; D remains unclear. Looked up from germline, CDR1 is MNHEY and CDR2 is SMNVEV (reference sequence). Deletions cut 3 bases from V and 2 bases from J, with 8 bases between. The CDR3 is 13 amino acids. CDR3 nucleotides: TGTGCCAGCAGTTTCTCGTCGACCTACGAGCAGTACTTC. Protein sequence: CASSFSSTYEQYF.

In DNA form, the CDR3 reads TGTGCCAGCAGCCAAGAGCCGATCGGGAGTCTCCAAGAGACCCAGTACTTC. Its translation is CASSQEPIGSLQETQYF. V is TRBV4-2 and J is TRBJ2-5, with D tentatively TRBD2 (6 bases). CDR1 and CDR2 (germline): LGHNA, YNFKEQ. Between the trimmed V and J ends, which lost 0 bases and 1 base, there was a span of 15 bases. This CDR3 spans 17 amino acids.

The chain is built from TRBV9 and TRBJ1-2; possible D gene TRBD1, 5 bases. The length of the CDR3 is 13 residues. Germline V gene sequence: CDR1 SGDLS, CDR2 YYNGEE. Between the trimmed V and J ends, which lost 0 bases and 7 bases, there was a span of 10 bases. Here the CDR3 reads CASSVAAGFGYTF. The CDR3 DNA sequence: TGTGCCAGCAGCGTAGCGGCAGGGTTTGGCTACACCTTC.

The rearrangement links TRBV6-4 to TRBJ2-2; D remains unclear. V gave up 2 bases and J gave up 1 base, with 2 bases separating them. This CDR3 region has 13 residues. The V gene's germline CDR1 is MRHNA and CDR2 SNTAGT. This CDR3 reads CASSDGNTGELFF. The CDR3 DNA is TGTGCCAGCAGTGACGGGAACACCGGGGAGCTGTTTTTT.

The chain combines TRBV27 with TRBJ2-3; no reliable D call. Per the germline V gene, CDR1 is MNHEY and CDR2 is SMNVEV (reference sequence). V was trimmed by 8 bases and J by 5 bases, leaving 2 bases between them. The CDR3 consists of 9 residues. CDR3 sequence reads: CASGDTQYF. Written as DNA, the CDR3 is TGTGCCAGCGGAGATACGCAGTATTTT.

The chain joins TRBV23-1 to TRBJ2-2, with D possibly being TRBD1 or TRBD2 (5 bases each). TRBV23-1 is an open reading frame whose function is uncertain. Trimming stripped 2 bases from V and 5 bases from J, with 18 bases between. The CDR3 covers 17 residues. Written as DNA, the CDR3 is TGCGCCAGCAGTCAACGGGGAAATCGGGGCTCGACCGGGGAGCTGTTTTTT. Protein: CASSQRGNRGSTGELFF.